This T cell receptor beta chain was identified in a study of persistence of HIV-infected CD4 T cells. Study-wide background: Donors were ART-treated; their CMV- and Gag-responding CD4+ T cells were isolated.

Notes on this clone: Antigen unknown.

V lost 0 bases, J lost 6 bases, and 14 bases lay in between. The CDR3 extends over 15 amino acids. CDR1 is LGHNA and CDR2 is YSLEER in the germline V gene. The libraries were made with immunoSEQ version 4 in survey mode. TCRdb's table, derived via immunoSEQ multiplex PCR, lists solely in-frame clones and lacks some. Of approximately 30,000 clones in the sample, over 80% were seen once. Whole-study results and caveats: Compared with CD3/CD28-stimulated cells, CMV- and Gag-responding cells showed lower TCRbeta richness. TCR analyses could not target the rare provirus-carrying CMV-responding cells.

The stimulus was lysate of CMV-infected fibroblasts, 8.5 to 10 ug/mL. CD40L/CD69 double-negative CD45RO-high memory CD4+ T cells were collected. V is TRBV4-3 and J is TRBJ1-1; D gene ambiguous. This receptor was identified in an adult woman with HIV who was CMV-seropositive. The material sequenced was CD4+ T cells sorted from PBMCs after roughly 18-hour stimulation, taken from a patient who received antiretroviral therapy. The CDR3 spells CASSQEPRPGAEAFF. The CDR3 DNA sequence: TGCGCCAGCAGCCAAGAACCCCGACCTGGTGCTGAAGCTTTCTTT.